This T cell receptor (beta chain) originates from a study of response to subunit inactivated influenza vaccine. V shed 0 bases and J shed 5 bases, with 25 bases lying between them. CDR1 and CDR2 (germline): MNHEY, SVGEGT. The CDR3 sequence is 20 residues long. TCRdb processed the RT-PCR reads anew with MiXCR; each CDR3 protein has one entry. The sample contains around 600,000 distinct CDR3 sequences, about 11% of which appear only once. This clonotype has only a few counts. These data also featured in a second study, about T cells expressing NK-cell markers. That paper states: cDNA encoding TCR beta was synthesized via 5'RACE template switching incorporating UMIs. Several experiments confined sorting to alpha-beta TCR T cells with an anti-gamma-delta TCR antibody. Dominant NKG2C+ clonotypes were found to form roughly 1.0-7.0% of CD8+ T cells in several donors.

The sequence came from a man aged 50 to 59 who received an inactivated influenza vaccine. The sample in question was PBMCs from blood, obtained on the day of vaccination. This chain connects TRBV6-2 or TRBV6-3 to TRBJ2-2, with D perhaps being TRBD1 or TRBD2 (6 bases each). In DNA form, the CDR3 reads TGTGCCAGCAGTTACTCGATCCTCGGGCGGGACAACCAAGTTACCGGGGAGCTGTTTTTT. It yields the protein CASSYSILGRDNQVTGELFF.